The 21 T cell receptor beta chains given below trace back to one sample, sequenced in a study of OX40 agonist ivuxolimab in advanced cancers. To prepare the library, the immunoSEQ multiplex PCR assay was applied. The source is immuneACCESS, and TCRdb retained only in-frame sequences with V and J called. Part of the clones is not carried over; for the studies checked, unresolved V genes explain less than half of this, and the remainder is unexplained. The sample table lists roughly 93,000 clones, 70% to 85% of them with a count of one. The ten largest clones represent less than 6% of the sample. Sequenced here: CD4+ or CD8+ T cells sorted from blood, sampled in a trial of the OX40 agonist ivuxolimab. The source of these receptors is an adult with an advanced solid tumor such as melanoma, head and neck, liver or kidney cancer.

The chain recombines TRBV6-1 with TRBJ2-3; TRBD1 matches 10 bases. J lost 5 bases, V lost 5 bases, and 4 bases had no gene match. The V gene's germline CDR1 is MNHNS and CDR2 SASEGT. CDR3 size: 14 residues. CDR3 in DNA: TGTGCCAGCAGTCTCAGGACAGGGGGAGATACGCAGTATTTT. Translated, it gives CASSLRTGGDTQYF.

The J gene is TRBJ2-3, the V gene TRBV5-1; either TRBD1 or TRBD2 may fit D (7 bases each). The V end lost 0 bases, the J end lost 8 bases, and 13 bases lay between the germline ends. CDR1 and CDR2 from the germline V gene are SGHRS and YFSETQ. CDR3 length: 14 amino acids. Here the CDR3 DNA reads TGCGCCAGCAGCTTGGAAGGGGGCGGGAGTACGCAGTATTTT. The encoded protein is CASSLEGGGSTQYF.

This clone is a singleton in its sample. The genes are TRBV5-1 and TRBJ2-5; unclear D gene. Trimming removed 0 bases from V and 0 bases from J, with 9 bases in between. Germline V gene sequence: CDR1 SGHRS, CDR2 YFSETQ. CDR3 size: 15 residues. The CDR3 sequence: CASSLGARNQETQYF. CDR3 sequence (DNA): TGCGCCAGCAGCTTGGGTGCACGGAACCAAGAGACCCAGTACTTC.

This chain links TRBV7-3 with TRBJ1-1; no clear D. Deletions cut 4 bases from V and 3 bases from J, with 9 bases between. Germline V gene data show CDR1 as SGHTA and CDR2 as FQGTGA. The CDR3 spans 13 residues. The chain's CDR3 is CASSSTEDTEAFF. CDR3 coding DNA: TGTGCCAGCAGCTCAACGGAGGACACTGAAGCTTTCTTT.

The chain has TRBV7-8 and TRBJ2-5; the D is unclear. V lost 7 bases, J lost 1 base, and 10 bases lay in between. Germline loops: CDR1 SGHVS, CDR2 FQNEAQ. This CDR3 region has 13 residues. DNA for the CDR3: TGTGCCAGCACCTACGGGTTCCAAGAGACCCAGTACTTC. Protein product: CASTYGFQETQYF.

The CDR3 reads CACARTGTGGLPYGYTF. DNA of the CDR3: TGTGCCTGCGCTAGAACCGGGACCGGGGGCCTACCATATGGCTACACCTTC. V and J are TRBV30 and TRBJ1-2; D possibly corresponds to TRBD1 (6 bases). Trimming removed 6 bases at V and 5 bases at J, with 28 bases between. The CDR3 runs 17 residues. Germline CDR1 GTSNPN, CDR2 SVGIG (reference sequence).

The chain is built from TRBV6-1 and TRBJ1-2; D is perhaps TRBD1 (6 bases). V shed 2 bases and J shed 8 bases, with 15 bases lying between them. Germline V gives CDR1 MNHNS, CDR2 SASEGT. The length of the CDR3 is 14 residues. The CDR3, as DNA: TGTGCCAGCAGTGAATTTCCGGGGGCGGAGGGCTACACCTTC. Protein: CASSEFPGAEGYTF.

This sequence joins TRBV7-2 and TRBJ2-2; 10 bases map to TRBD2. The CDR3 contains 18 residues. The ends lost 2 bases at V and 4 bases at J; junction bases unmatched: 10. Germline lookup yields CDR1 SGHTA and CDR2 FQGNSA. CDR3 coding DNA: TGTGCCAGCAGCTTAATATCTGCGCTAGCGGGAGCCACCGGGGAGCTGTTTTTT. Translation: CASSLISALAGATGELFF.

CDR3: CASSEQGSTEAFF. The CDR3 coding sequence is TGTGCCAGCAGTGAACAGGGCAGCACTGAAGCTTTCTTT. This sequence joins TRBV25-1 and TRBJ1-1, with D tentatively TRBD1 (5 bases). The germline gives CDR1 MGHDK, CDR2 SYGVNS. V was trimmed by 2 bases and J by 4 bases, leaving 8 bases between them. The CDR3 covers 13 residues.

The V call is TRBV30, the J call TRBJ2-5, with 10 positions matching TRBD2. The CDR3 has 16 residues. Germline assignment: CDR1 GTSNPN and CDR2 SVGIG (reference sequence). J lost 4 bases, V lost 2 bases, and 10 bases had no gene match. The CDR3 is CAWSPPASGSRETQYF. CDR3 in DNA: TGTGCCTGGAGTCCCCCGGCTAGCGGGAGCCGAGAGACCCAGTACTTC.

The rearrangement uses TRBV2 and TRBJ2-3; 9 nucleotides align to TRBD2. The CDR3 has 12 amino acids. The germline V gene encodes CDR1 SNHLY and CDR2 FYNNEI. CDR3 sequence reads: CAGGRETDTQYF. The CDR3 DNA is TGTGCGGGCGGGAGGGAGACAGATACGCAGTATTTT.

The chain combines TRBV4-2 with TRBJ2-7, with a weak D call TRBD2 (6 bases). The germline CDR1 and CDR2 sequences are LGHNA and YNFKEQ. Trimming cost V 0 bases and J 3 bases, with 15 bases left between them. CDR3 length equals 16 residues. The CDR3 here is CASSQEGTADYYEQYF. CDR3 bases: TGTGCCAGCAGCCAAGAGGGGACTGCCGACTACTACGAGCAGTACTTC.

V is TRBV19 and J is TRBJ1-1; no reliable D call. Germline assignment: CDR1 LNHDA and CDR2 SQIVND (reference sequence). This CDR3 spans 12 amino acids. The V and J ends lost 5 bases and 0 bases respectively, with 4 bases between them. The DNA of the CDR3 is TGTGCCAGTAGTCTTATGAACACTGAAGCTTTCTTT. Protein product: CASSLMNTEAFF.

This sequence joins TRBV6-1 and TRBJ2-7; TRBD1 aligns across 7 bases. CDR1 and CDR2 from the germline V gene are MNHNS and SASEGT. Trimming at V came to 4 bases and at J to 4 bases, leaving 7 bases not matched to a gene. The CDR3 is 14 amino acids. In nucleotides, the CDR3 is TGTGCCAGCAGTGTACAGGGGATGGGGTACGAGCAGTACTTC. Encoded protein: CASSVQGMGYEQYF.

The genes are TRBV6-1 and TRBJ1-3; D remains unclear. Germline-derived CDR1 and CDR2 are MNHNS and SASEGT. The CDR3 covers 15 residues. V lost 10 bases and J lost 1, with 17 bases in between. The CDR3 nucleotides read TGTGCCACCCGAGTAGGACCCTGGTCTGGAAACACCATATATTTT. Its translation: CATRVGPWSGNTIYF.

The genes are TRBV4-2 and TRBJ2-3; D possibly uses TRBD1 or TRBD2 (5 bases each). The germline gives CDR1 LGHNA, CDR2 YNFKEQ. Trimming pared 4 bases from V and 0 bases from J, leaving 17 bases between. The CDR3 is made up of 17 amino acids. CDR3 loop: CASSLEWGGLSTDTQYF. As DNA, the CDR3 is TGTGCCAGCAGCCTCGAATGGGGCGGGCTTAGCACAGATACGCAGTATTTT.

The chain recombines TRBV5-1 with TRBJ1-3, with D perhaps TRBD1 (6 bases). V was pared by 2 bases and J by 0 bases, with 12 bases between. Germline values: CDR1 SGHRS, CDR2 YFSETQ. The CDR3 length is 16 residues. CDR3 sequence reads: CASSFGGDSSGNTIYF. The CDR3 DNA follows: TGCGCCAGCAGCTTTGGGGGCGATAGCTCTGGAAACACCATATATTTT.

CDR3 loop: CASSRRGSGGEKTQYF. In DNA, the CDR3 is TGTGCCAGCAGCAGGCGTGGGTCGGGAGGGGAGAAGACCCAGTACTTC. The chain is built from TRBV7-8 and TRBJ2-5, with TRBD2 matching 8 bases. The length of the CDR3 is 16 residues. The trim removed 5 bases at V and 6 bases at J, leaving 14 bases unmatched. Germline V CDR1 and CDR2: SGHVS, FQNEAQ.

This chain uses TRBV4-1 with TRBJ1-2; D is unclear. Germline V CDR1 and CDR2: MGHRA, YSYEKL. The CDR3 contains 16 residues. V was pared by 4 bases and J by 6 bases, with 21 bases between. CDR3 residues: CASSLFRQADGDGYTF. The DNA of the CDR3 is TGCGCCAGCAGCCTCTTCCGGCAGGCAGATGGTGATGGCTACACCTTC.

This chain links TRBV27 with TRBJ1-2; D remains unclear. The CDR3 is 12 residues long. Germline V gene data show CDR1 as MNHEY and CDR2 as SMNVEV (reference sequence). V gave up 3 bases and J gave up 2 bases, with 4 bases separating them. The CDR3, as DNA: TGTGCCAGCAGTTTTGACAACTATGGCTACACCTTC. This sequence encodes CASSFDNYGYTF.

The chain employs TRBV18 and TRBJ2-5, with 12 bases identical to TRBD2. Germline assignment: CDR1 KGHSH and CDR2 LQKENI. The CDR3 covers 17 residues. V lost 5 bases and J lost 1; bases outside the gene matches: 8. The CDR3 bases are TGTGCCAGCTCAGCAACCGGGACTAGCGGGTTCCAAGAGACCCAGTACTTC. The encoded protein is CASSATGTSGFQETQYF.